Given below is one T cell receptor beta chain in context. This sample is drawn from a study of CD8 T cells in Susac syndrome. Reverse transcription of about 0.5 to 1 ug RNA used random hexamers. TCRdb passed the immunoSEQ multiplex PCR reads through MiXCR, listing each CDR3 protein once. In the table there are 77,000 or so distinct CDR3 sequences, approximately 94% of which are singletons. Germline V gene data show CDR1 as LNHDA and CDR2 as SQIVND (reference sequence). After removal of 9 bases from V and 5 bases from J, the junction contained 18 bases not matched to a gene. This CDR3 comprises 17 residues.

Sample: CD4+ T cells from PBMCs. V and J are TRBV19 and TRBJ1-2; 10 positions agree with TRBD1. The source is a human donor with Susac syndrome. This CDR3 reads CASRSAGTGEVSYGYTF. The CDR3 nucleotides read TGTGCCAGCCGATCCGCCGGGACAGGGGAAGTATCTTATGGCTACACCTTC.